The 31 T cell receptor beta chains reported below all come from one sample, sequenced in a study of cytomegalovirus exposure and HLA in healthy donors (TCRdb year 2017). The library was produced with the immunoSEQ multiplex PCR assay. For the multiplex PCR, a mixture combining 60 forward primers for TCR Vbeta segments and 13 reverse primers for TCR Jbeta segments was used. This immuneACCESS table, as held by TCRdb, lists in-frame sequences with V and J called but not all clones. Of the missing ones, under half trace to an unresolved V gene in checked studies; the others have no known cause. Within this sample are about 120,000 clones, with about 79% of them counted one time only. The ten top clones hold 2.5% to 3.5% of the sample. The sample taken for sequencing was PBMCs. These receptors all come from a woman in her late teens or twenties in good health and CMV-seropositive.

CDR3: CASSESGRHYGYTF. In DNA, the CDR3 is TGTGCCAGCAGCGAATCTGGGCGACACTATGGCTACACCTTC. The chain links TRBV7-8 to TRBJ1-2; no definite D call. This CDR3 is built from 14 residues. Between the trimmed V and J ends, which lost 5 bases and 3 bases, there was a span of 13 bases. The germline V gene encodes CDR1 SGHVS and CDR2 FQNEAQ.

CDR3 nucleotides: TGTGCCAGCAGTGGGACAACTGGAAACACCATATATTTT. This encodes CASSGTTGNTIYF. The chain employs TRBV25-1 and TRBJ1-3; D is possibly TRBD1 (5 bases). With 4 bases removed from V and 2 bases from J, the gap between germline ends came to 6 bases. Germline assignment: CDR1 MGHDK and CDR2 SYGVNS. CDR3 length equals 13 residues.

The rearrangement links TRBV6-1 to TRBJ1-1; D is undetermined. Germline V gives CDR1 MNHNS, CDR2 SASEGT. CDR3 length equals 14 residues. The V end was cut by 1 base, the J end by 6 bases, with 12 bases between. CDR3 region: CASSEGRWAPEAFF. The CDR3 nucleotides read TGTGCCAGCAGTGAAGGACGGTGGGCCCCTGAAGCTTTCTTT.

The chain carries TRBV7-2 and TRBJ1-1; 9 bases match TRBD1. V lost 5 bases to trimming and J lost 7 bases; unmatched junction nucleotides: 2. CDR3 length: 12 residues. Germline-derived CDR1 and CDR2 are SGHTA and FQGNSA. CDR3 sequence (DNA): TGTGCCAGCAGCCCGGGACAGGGTGAAGCTTTCTTT. Translating gives CASSPGQGEAFF.

CDR3 coding DNA: TGTGCCAGCCGGGACACATGGTTTTCTAGCTCTGGAAACACCATATATTTT. It yields the protein CASRDTWFSSSGNTIYF. The gene calls are TRBV19 and TRBJ1-3; D may be TRBD1 (6 bases). The CDR3 has 17 amino acids. The V gene's germline CDR1 is LNHDA and CDR2 SQIVND (reference sequence). The V end lost 9 bases, the J end lost 0 bases, and 21 bases lay between the germline ends. The complete variable domain, with remaining parts taken from reference TRBV19 and TRBJ1-3, reads DGGITQSPKYLFRKEGQNVTLSCEQNLNHDAMYWYRQDPGQGLRLIYYSQIVNDFQKGDIAEGYSVSREKKESFPLTVTSAQKNPTAFYLCASRDTWFSSSGNTIYFGEGSWLTVV.

The chain links TRBV7-9 to TRBJ1-2; D is uncertain. This CDR3 spans 13 amino acids. Germline V gives CDR1 SEHNR, CDR2 FQNEAQ (reference sequence). Trimming left V 3 bases short and J 8 bases short, with 13 bases between. In DNA, the CDR3 is TGTGCCAGCAGCTTGGTTGGGTCCGGGGGCTACACCTTC. Translation gives CASSLVGSGGYTF.

This clone has only a few counts. J is TRBJ1-2 and V is TRBV28, with TRBD1 matching 7 bases. The CDR3 is 13 residues long. Germline loops: CDR1 MDHEN, CDR2 SYDVKM. J gave up 3 bases and V 7 bases, and 5 bases lay outside the gene matches. CDR3 sequence: CASIKGAYYGYTF. CDR3 sequence (DNA): TGTGCCAGCATAAAGGGGGCATACTATGGCTACACCTTC.

The rearrangement uses TRBV4-1 and TRBJ2-7, with D maybe TRBD1 (6 bases). From germline, CDR1 is MGHRA and CDR2 YSYEKL. Trimming pared 4 bases from V and 1 base from J, leaving 11 bases between. This CDR3 is 14 amino acids long. The chain's CDR3 is CASSLRDTSYEQYF. DNA of the CDR3: TGCGCCAGCAGCCTCCGGGACACATCCTACGAGCAGTACTTC.

The chain is built from TRBV6-5 and TRBJ1-1, with TRBD1 matching 7 bases. The junction had 4 bases not matched to a gene; V was cut back by 2 bases and J by 4 bases. The germline gives CDR1 MNHEY, CDR2 SVGAGI. The CDR3 length is 14 residues. The CDR3 sequence: CASSYGQGVTEAFF. DNA for the CDR3: TGTGCCAGCAGTTACGGCCAGGGGGTCACTGAAGCTTTCTTT.

The V gene is TRBV9, the J gene TRBJ1-2; 8 bases line up with TRBD1. This CDR3 spans 16 amino acids. Trimming cost V 3 bases and J 0 bases; bases outside gene matches: 7. Per germline, CDR1 SGDLS and CDR2 YYNGEE. The CDR3 sequence: CASSARGQGTNYGYTF. The CDR3 DNA is TGTGCCAGCAGCGCCCGTGGACAGGGCACTAACTATGGCTACACCTTC.

This clone has only a few counts. The genes are TRBV6-5 and TRBJ1-1, with 8 bases that match TRBD1. CDR1 MNHEY and CDR2 SVGAGI come from the germline V gene. V lost 7 bases, J lost 3 bases, and 7 bases stayed unmatched. The CDR3 covers 14 residues. The DNA of the CDR3 is TGTGCCAGCACCCAGGGGGCGCGTGACACTGAAGCTTTCTTT. Its protein is CASTQGARDTEAFF.

V is TRBV13 and J is TRBJ2-5; possibly TRBD2 for D (5 bases). The CDR3 runs 13 residues. Per the germline V gene, CDR1 is PRHDT and CDR2 is FYEKMQ (reference sequence). The ends were cut back, 5 bases at V and 2 bases at J, with 9 bases in the middle. This CDR3 is CASSKEDQETQYF. The CDR3 DNA is TGTGCCAGCAGCAAGGAGGATCAAGAGACCCAGTACTTC.

CDR3 amino acids: CASSSNPDTQYF. The CDR3 DNA sequence: TGTGCCAGCAGTTCTAACCCAGATACGCAGTATTTT. The chain couples TRBV27 to TRBJ2-3; D remains ambiguous. Germline loops: CDR1 MNHEY, CDR2 SMNVEV (reference sequence). The CDR3 has 12 residues. Trimming took off 4 bases at V and 4 bases at J, with 6 bases between the two ends.

This sequence joins TRBV5-1 and TRBJ2-3, with 7 positions matching TRBD1. Germline CDR1 is SGHRS and CDR2 is YFSETQ. This CDR3 is 13 amino acids long. J gave up 4 bases and V 2 bases, and 1 base lay outside the gene matches. The CDR3 sequence is CASSLQGSDTQYF. The CDR3 DNA is TGCGCCAGCAGCTTACAGGGGTCAGATACGCAGTATTTT.

The chain uses TRBV4-1 and TRBJ2-6, with 8 bases that match TRBD1. Losses at the gene ends were 5 bases for V and 1 base for J; bases not matched to a gene: 10. Germline V lookup: CDR1 MGHRA, CDR2 YSYEKL. The CDR3 runs to 18 residues. CDR3 residues: CASSNRTGKSSGANVLTF. CDR3 DNA sequence: TGCGCCAGCAGCAATCGGACAGGGAAAAGTTCTGGGGCCAACGTCCTGACTTTC.

The V and J genes are TRBV6-5 and TRBJ1-4, with D possibly being TRBD1 (5 bases). The V gene lost 0 bases and the J gene lost 5 bases, with 13 bases spanning the gap. CDR1 is MNHEY, CDR2 SVGAGI, per germline. This CDR3 spans 16 amino acids. The CDR3 loop reads CASSYSVIGANEKLFF. CDR3 sequence (DNA): TGTGCCAGCAGTTACTCGGTGATAGGGGCAAATGAAAAACTGTTTTTT.

V is TRBV7-8 and J is TRBJ2-7, with 9 positions matching TRBD2. J lost 3 bases, V lost 2 bases, and 5 bases had no gene match. The CDR3 is made up of 15 amino acids. The germline V gene encodes CDR1 SGHVS and CDR2 FQNEAQ. CDR3 amino acids: CASSLSAGGYYEQYF. The DNA for the CDR3 is TGTGCCAGCAGCTTATCAGCGGGAGGCTACTACGAGCAGTACTTC.

This clone was seen a few times. The CDR3 nucleotides are TGTGCCAGCAGCTCGGACAGACAAGAGACCCAGTACTTC. Amino acids: CASSSDRQETQYF. The V and J genes are TRBV5-4 and TRBJ2-5; tentative D call: TRBD1 (6 bases). CDR3 length equals 13 residues. With 3 bases removed from V and 2 bases from J, the gap between germline ends came to 8 bases. Per the germline V gene, CDR1 is SGHNT and CDR2 is YYREEE (reference sequence). Combining the CDR3 with reference TRBV5-4 and TRBJ2-5 gives the whole variable domain ETGVTQSPTHLIKTRGQQVTLRCSSQSGHNTVSWYQQALGQGPQFIFQYYREEENGRGNFPPRFSGLQFPNYSSELNVNALELDDSALYLCASSSDRQETQYFGPGTRLLVL.

The chain is built from TRBV5-1 and TRBJ1-5, with 11 bases matching TRBD1. This CDR3 contains 14 residues. V shed 3 bases, J shed 7 bases, and the junction held 3 bases outside the gene matches. Germline values: CDR1 SGHRS, CDR2 YFSETQ. The CDR3 loop is CASSWGQGGQPQHF. DNA for the CDR3: TGCGCCAGCAGCTGGGGACAGGGGGGGCAGCCCCAGCATTTT.

The rearrangement uses TRBV4-1 and TRBJ2-1; TRBD1 is a possible D gene (6 bases). V lost 8 bases and J 7 bases, leaving 15 bases between the germline ends. This CDR3 has 13 amino acids. The germline gives CDR1 MGHRA, CDR2 YSYEKL. The DNA of the CDR3 is TGCGCCAGCTGCCGGACAGCCTCGAATGAGCAGTTCTTC. Translated: CASCRTASNEQFF.

The chain combines TRBV11-2 with TRBJ2-5; no clear D gene. V dropped 7 bases and J dropped 6 bases, with 18 bases sitting between them. The CDR3 consists of 14 residues. The germline V gene has CDR1 SGHAT and CDR2 FQNNGV. The CDR3 nucleotides read TGTGCCAGCACCCTTGCCAATAGTGCGCAGACCCAGTACTTC. It translates to CASTLANSAQTQYF.

This clone was detected only a few times. The V call is TRBV25-1, the J call TRBJ1-4; 8 bases align to TRBD1. Germline V gives CDR1 MGHDK, CDR2 SYGVNS. V was clipped by 4 bases and J by 5 bases; unmatched bases: 3. This CDR3 is built from 14 residues. CDR3 protein: CASSGRQGNEKLFF. In nucleotides, the CDR3 is TGTGCCAGCAGTGGCAGACAGGGGAATGAAAAACTGTTTTTT. Drawing the rest from reference TRBV25-1 and TRBJ1-4, the complete variable domain is EADIYQTPRYLVIGTGKKITLECSQTMGHDKMYWYQQDPGMELHLIHYSYGVNSTEKGDLSSESTVSRIRTEHFPLTLESARPSHTSQYLCASSGRQGNEKLFFGSGTQLSVL.

The J gene is TRBJ2-1, the V gene TRBV30; 15 bases line up with TRBD2. V dropped 0 bases and J dropped 8; count of bases not matched to a gene: 8. The CDR3 has 17 amino acids. Germline CDR1 GTSNPN, CDR2 SVGIG (reference sequence). CDR3: CAWSVLGLAGGRDEQFF. CDR3 in DNA: TGTGCCTGGAGTGTCTTGGGACTAGCGGGAGGCCGGGATGAGCAGTTCTTC. The full variable domain, in which reference TRBV30 and TRBJ2-1 provide the parts outside the CDR3, is SQTIHQWPATLVQPVGSPLSLECTVEGTSNPNLYWYRQAAGRGLQLLFYSVGIGQISSEVPQNLSASRPQDRQFILSSKKLLLSDSGFYLCAWSVLGLAGGRDEQFFGPGTRLTVL.

The chain links TRBV7-8 to TRBJ1-5; weak D call: TRBD1 (5 bases). Germline values: CDR1 SGHVS, CDR2 FQNEAQ. V lost 3 bases and J 6 bases, leaving 12 bases between the germline ends. The CDR3 contains 14 residues. This chain's CDR3 is CASSLGGTVQPQHF. CDR3 nucleotides: TGTGCCAGCAGCTTGGGGGGAACGGTTCAGCCCCAGCATTTT. The full variable domain, completed using reference TRBV7-8 and TRBJ1-5, is GAGVSQSPRYKVAKRGQDVALRCDPISGHVSLFWYQQALGQGPEFLTYFQNEAQLDKSGLPSDRFFAERPEGSVSTLKIQRTQQEDSAVYLCASSLGGTVQPQHFGDGTRLSIL.

The chain joins TRBV7-6 to TRBJ2-5, with 9 bases lining up with TRBD1. V was clipped by 1 base and J by 5 bases; unmatched bases: 5. CDR1 is SGHVS and CDR2 is FNYEAQ in the germline V gene. The CDR3 covers 15 residues. The CDR3 bases are TGTGCCAGCAGCTTAGTAACAGGGGGCTGGGAGACCCAGTACTTC. Translation gives CASSLVTGGWETQYF.

This clone has only one observation. The V gene is TRBV28, the J gene TRBJ2-3; D might be TRBD1 (5 bases). Trimming shortened V by 6 bases and J by 6 bases, and 19 bases separated the two germline ends. The CDR3 covers 15 residues. Germline V gene lookup returns CDR1 MDHEN and CDR2 SYDVKM. CDR3 sequence reads: CASSLDNPGRDTQYF. CDR3 DNA: TGTGCCAGCAGCTTGGACAATCCCGGGCGCGATACGCAGTATTTT.

This clone occurred once. This chain uses TRBV11-2 with TRBJ2-1, with 7 nucleotides matching TRBD2. V shed 5 bases, J shed 1 base, and the junction held 11 bases outside the gene matches. CDR1 and CDR2 from the germline V gene are SGHAT and FQNNGV. This CDR3 is built from 17 residues. CDR3 sequence: CASSPTVAGASYNEQFF. CDR3 DNA sequence: TGTGCCAGCAGCCCAACGGTTGCGGGAGCATCCTACAATGAGCAGTTCTTC.

DNA for the CDR3: TGCGCCAGCAGCTTGGATCGCCAGTTGGTGTGGGAGACCCAGTACTTC. Translating gives CASSLDRQLVWETQYF. The J gene is TRBJ2-5, the V gene TRBV5-1; D gene unclear. V lost 0 bases, J lost 5 bases, and 17 bases lay in between. In germline, CDR1 is SGHRS, CDR2 YFSETQ. There are 16 residues in the CDR3. The full variable domain, completed using reference TRBV5-1 and TRBJ2-5, is KAGVTQTPRYLIKTRGQQVTLSCSPISGHRSVSWYQQTPGQGLQFLFEYFSETQRNKGNFPGRFSGRQFSNSRSEMNVSTLELGDSALYLCASSLDRQLVWETQYFGPGTRLLVL.

The genes are TRBV25-1 and TRBJ1-5, with D possibly TRBD1 on 5 matching bases. CDR1 and CDR2 from the germline V gene are MGHDK and SYGVNS. The CDR3 extends over 13 amino acids. Trimming took 5 bases from V and 5 from J, leaving 10 bases between them. CDR3 loop: CASSPGGDQPQHF. The DNA for the CDR3 is TGTGCCAGCAGTCCCGGGGGGGATCAGCCCCAGCATTTT.

V gene TRBV5-1 combines with J gene TRBJ2-5, with D perhaps TRBD2 (5 bases). The CDR3 has 13 amino acids. From germline, CDR1 is SGHRS and CDR2 YFSETQ. Trimming left V 5 bases short and J 5 bases short, with 13 bases between. In nucleotides, the CDR3 is TGCGCCAGCAGGAGGGAGACTGCGGAGACCCAGTACTTC. Translation gives CASRRETAETQYF.

The chain recombines TRBV5-6 with TRBJ1-1, with 8 positions matching TRBD1. With 3 bases clipped from V and 1 base from J, the junction kept 2 bases outside the gene matches. Germline V CDR1 and CDR2: SGHDT, YYEEEE. CDR3 size: 14 residues. The CDR3 loop reads CASSSGGANTEAFF. As DNA, the CDR3 is TGTGCCAGCAGCTCAGGGGGCGCGAACACTGAAGCTTTCTTT.